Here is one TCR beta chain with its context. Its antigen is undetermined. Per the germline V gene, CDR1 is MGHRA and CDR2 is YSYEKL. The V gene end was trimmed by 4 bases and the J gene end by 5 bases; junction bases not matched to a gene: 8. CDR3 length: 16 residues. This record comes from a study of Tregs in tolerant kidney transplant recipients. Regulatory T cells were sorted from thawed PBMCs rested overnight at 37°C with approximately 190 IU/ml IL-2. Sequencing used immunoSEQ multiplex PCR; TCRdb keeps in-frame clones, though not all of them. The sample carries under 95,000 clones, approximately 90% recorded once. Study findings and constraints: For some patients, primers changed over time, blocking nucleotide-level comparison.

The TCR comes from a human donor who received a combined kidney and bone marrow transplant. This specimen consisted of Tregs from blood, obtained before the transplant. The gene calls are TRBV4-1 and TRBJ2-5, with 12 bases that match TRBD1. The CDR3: CASSLKPGQGAETQYF. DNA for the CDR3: TGCGCCAGCAGCCTTAAACCGGGACAGGGGGCTGAGACCCAGTACTTC.